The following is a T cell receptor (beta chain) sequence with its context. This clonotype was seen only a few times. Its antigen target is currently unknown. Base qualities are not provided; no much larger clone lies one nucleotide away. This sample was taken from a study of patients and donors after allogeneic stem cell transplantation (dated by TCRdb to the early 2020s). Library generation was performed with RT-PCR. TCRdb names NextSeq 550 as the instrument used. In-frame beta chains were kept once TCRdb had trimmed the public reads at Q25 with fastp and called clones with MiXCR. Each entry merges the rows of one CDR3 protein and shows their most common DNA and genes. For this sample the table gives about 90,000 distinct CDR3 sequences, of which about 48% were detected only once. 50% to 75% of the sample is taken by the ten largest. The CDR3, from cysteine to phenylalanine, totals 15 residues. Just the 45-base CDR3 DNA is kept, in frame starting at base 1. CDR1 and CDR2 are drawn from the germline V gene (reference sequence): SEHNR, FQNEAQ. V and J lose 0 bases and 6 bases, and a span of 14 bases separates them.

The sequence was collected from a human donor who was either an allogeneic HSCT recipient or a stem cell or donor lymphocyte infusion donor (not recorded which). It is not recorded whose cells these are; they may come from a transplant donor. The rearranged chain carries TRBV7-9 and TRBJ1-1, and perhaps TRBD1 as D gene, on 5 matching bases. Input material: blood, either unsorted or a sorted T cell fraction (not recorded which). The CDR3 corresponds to CASSLAGRTYPEAFF. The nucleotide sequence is TGTGCCAGCAGCTTAGCGGGTCGGACATACCCTGAAGCTTTCTTT.